Listed below are T cell receptor beta chains from one sample, sequenced in a study of cytomegalovirus exposure and HLA in healthy donors. The protocol was immunoSEQ multiplex PCR, while the TCRdb copy is restricted to in-frame clones and leaves out a portion. In the table there are roughly 130,000 clones, 73% of which are singletons. The sequenced material came from PBMCs. These receptor sequences come from a woman aged 40 to 55 in good health and CMV-seropositive. The conserved cysteine and the conserved F or W are not part of the CDR3 here.

v_gene | CDR3aa
TRBV29-1 | SVDYFSAGSYNEQF
TRBV2 | ASSELSNYGYT
TRBV7-6 | ASSPTGTVNGYT
TRBV6-5 | ASRSLAGYSYEQY
TRBV28 | ASSSGESNQPQH
TRBV5-1 | ASSVGQEQY
TRBV7-2 | ASSFPRNARGNEQF
TRBV19 | ASYRGLWGTQY
TRBV28 | ASRPSGGQSYEQY
TRBV7-2 | ASSLQAQRETQY
TRBV5-6 | ASSLGGTGGPVVGAF
TRBV9 | ASSDPELAGGRDEQF
TRBV7-3 | ASSATHFGYGYT
TRBV6-1 | ASRLTGETQY
TRBV10-3 | AISESIGTGGANYGYT
TRBV25-1 | ASTIGQGKRETEAF
TRBV5-1 | ASSWGTSGGNEQF
TRBV28 | ASLGLAYEQY
TRBV30 | AWSPGRAYEQY
TRBV27 | ASSSLTGTGGPGEQF
TRBV29-1 | SVSASGNTDTQY
TRBV28 | VASAAYGYT
TRBV7-2 | ASSLGGGNTEAF
TRBV5-1 | ASSETGTGGRGGYT
TRBV7-3 | ASSLSRVRDYT
TRBV29-1 | SVVRRSGSHNEQF
TRBV9 | ASSVDTRKRTTSGSDF
TRBV7-9 | ASSSEGSSGASYNEQF
TRBV27 | ASDGGFGYT
TRBV27 | ASSYRAGQPQH
TRBV29-1 | SVLTGADTQY
TRBV30 | AWSVPAGPSVGEQY
TRBV2 | ASARDRSSYEQY
TRBV25-1 | ASSEPGLAKNIQY
TRBV5-4 | ASSLEGAGALHNEQF
TRBV4-2 | ASSQWGGADNEQF
TRBV30 | AWSLSYAGANVLT